Sequencing of this T cell receptor (beta chain) was carried out in a study of identical twins. This clonotype was seen many times. Template switching introduced a universal primer site, and the cDNA bore unique molecular identifiers. TCRdb redid the calling of the 5' RACE reads with MiXCR, one entry per CDR3 protein. The sample shows some 630,000 distinct CDR3 sequences, less than 9% of them seen only once. Between the trimmed V and J ends, which lost 6 bases and 1 base, there was a span of 10 bases. This CDR3 spans 14 amino acids. This sample also appeared in a second study, on yellow fever vaccine responses in identical twins.

The TCR comes from a woman aged 18-29 years in good health. The sample comprised PBMCs. The chain links TRBV12-3 or TRBV12-4 to TRBJ2-1; no definite D call. The CDR3 bases are TGTGCCAGCAGCCTCGTCGGTTCCTACAATGAGCAGTTCTTC. The encoded protein is CASSLVGSYNEQFF.